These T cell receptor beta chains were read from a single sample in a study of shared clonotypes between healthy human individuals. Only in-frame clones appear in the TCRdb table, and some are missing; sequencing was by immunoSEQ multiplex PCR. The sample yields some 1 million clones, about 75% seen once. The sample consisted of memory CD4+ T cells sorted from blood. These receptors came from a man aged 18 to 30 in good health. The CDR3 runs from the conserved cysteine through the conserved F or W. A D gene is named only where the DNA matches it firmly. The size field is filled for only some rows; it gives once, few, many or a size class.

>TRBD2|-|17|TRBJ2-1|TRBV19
CASSIFLAGGSYNEQFF
TGTGCCAGTAGTATCTTTTTAGCGGGAGGATCCTACAATGAGCAGTTCTTC
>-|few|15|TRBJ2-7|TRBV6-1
CASSEVGVEGLEQYF
TGTGCCAGCAGTGAAGTAGGGGTTGAGGGTCTCGAGCAGTACTTC
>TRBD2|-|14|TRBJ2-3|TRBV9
CASNRDYSTDTQYF
TGTGCCAGCAACCGGGACTACAGCACAGATACGCAGTATTTT
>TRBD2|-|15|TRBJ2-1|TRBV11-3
CASSSPGLAVNEQFF
TGTGCCAGCAGCTCTCCGGGACTAGCGGTCAATGAGCAGTTCTTC
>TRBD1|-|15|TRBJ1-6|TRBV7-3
CASSQRQGIDSPLHF
TGTGCCAGCAGCCAACGACAGGGGATCGATTCACCCCTCCACTTT
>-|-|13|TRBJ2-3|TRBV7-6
CASSLGQTDTQYF
TGTGCCAGCAGCTTAGGACAGACAGATACGCAGTATTTT
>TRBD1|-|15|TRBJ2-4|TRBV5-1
CASSPPNRGQNIQYF
TGCGCCAGCAGCCCCCCAAACAGGGGACAAAACATTCAGTACTTC
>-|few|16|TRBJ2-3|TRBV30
CAWSRGGGGAQDTQYF
TGTGCCTGGAGTAGGGGGGGAGGCGGGGCCCAAGATACGCAGTATTTT
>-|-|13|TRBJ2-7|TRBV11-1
CASSLVQLYEQYF
TGTGCCAGCAGCTTAGTACAGCTCTACGAGCAGTACTTC
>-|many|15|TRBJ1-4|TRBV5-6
CASTTNGKGNEKLFF
TGTGCCAGCACCACGAATGGGAAGGGTAATGAAAAACTGTTTTTT
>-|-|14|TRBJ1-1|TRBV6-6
CASLTGGNPTGAFF
TGTGCCAGCCTCACGGGGGGGAACCCTACCGGCGCTTTCTTT
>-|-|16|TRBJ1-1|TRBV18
CASSPMAGGRYTEAFF
TGTGCCAGCTCACCAATGGCCGGGGGTCGGTACACTGAAGCTTTCTTT
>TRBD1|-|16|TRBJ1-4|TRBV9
CASSVGQGISGEKLFF
TGTGCCAGCAGCGTTGGACAGGGGATAAGTGGTGAAAAACTGTTTTTT
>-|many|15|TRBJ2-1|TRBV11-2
CASSLGKNLNNEQFF
TGTGCCAGCAGCTTAGGTAAGAACTTAAACAATGAGCAGTTCTTC
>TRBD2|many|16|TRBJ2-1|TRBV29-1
CSVGPLAGRSYNEQFF
TGCAGCGTTGGGCCCCTAGCGGGACGATCCTACAATGAGCAGTTCTTC
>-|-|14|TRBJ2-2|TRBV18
CASSPPVATGELFF
TGTGCCAGCTCACCCCCAGTAGCCACCGGGGAGCTGTTTTTT
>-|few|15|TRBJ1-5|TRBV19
CASSRDRTDNQPQHF
TGTGCCAGTAGTCGAGACAGGACTGACAATCAGCCCCAGCATTTT
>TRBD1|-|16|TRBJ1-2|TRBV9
CASSVEDRDRARGYTF
TGTGCCAGCAGCGTAGAAGACAGGGACCGTGCAAGAGGCTACACCTTC
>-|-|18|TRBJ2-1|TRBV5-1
CASSLAGERTSSYNEQFF
TGCGCCAGCAGCTTGGCCGGGGAGCGGACGAGCTCCTACAATGAGCAGTTCTTC
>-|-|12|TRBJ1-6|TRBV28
CASSLARRALHF
TGTGCCAGCAGTTTGGCCCGTCGGGCCCTCCACTTT
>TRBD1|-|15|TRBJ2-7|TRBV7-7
CASSLGQGDVYEQYF
TGTGCTAGCAGCTTAGGGCAGGGGGATGTCTACGAGCAGTACTTC
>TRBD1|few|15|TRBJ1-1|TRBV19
CASSIDSGGRTEAFF
TGTGCCAGTAGTATAGATTCAGGGGGCCGCACTGAAGCTTTCTTT
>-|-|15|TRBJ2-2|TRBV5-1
CASSLGSLPPGELFF
TGCGCCAGCAGCTTGGGCAGTCTGCCACCCGGGGAGCTGTTTTTT
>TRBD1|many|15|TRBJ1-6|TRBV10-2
CASRETGTGHSPLHF
TGCGCCAGCAGGGAGACAGGGACAGGCCATTCACCCCTCCACTTT
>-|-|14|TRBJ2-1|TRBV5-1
CASSPLAGNNEQFF
TGCGCCAGCAGCCCTTTAGCAGGAAACAATGAGCAGTTCTTC
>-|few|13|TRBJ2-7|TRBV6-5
CASSYSGSYEQYF
TGTGCCAGCAGTTATTCCGGGTCCTACGAGCAGTACTTC
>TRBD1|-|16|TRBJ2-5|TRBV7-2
CASSLMGQGISETQYF
TGTGCCAGCAGCTTAATGGGACAGGGGATTTCGGAGACCCAGTACTTC
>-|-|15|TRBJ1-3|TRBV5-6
CASSPYGRAGNTIYF
TGTGCCAGCAGCCCCTACGGCAGGGCTGGAAACACCATATATTTT
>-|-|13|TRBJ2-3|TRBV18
CASSPQGMDTQYF
TGTGCCAGCTCACCTCAGGGGATGGATACGCAGTATTTT
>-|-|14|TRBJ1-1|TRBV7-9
CASSLTTGNTEAFF
TGTGCCAGCAGCTTGACTACAGGGAACACTGAAGCTTTCTTT
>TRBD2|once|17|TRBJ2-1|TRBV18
CASSPPLTSGDHNEQFF
TGTGCCAGCTCACCACCGTTAACTAGCGGGGATCACAATGAGCAGTTCTTC
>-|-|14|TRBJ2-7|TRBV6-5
CASGRGGGAYEQYF
TGTGCCAGCGGACGGGGCGGAGGAGCCTACGAGCAGTACTTC
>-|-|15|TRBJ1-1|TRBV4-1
CASSIENTGRGITFF
TGCGCCAGCAGCATCGAAAATACCGGACGAGGGATAACTTTCTTT
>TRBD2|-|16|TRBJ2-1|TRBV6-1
CASSASTSGAYNEQFF
TGTGCCAGCAGTGCTTCGACTAGCGGGGCCTACAATGAGCAGTTCTTC
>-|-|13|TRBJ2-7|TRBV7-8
CASSLGAVYEQYF
TGTGCCAGCAGCTTAGGGGCAGTTTACGAGCAGTACTTC
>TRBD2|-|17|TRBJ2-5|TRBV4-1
CASSQDRETSGQETQYF
TGCGCCAGCAGCCAAGATCGCGAGACTAGCGGCCAAGAGACCCAGTACTTC
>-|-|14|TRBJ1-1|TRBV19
CASEDKRRDTEAFF
TGTGCCAGTGAAGACAAACGACGGGACACTGAAGCTTTCTTT
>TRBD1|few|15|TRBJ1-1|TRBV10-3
CAISGAGQENTEAFF
TGTGCCATCAGTGGGGCGGGACAGGAGAACACTGAAGCTTTCTTT
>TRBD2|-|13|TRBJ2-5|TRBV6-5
CASSYRLAGTQYF
TGTGCCAGCAGTTACCGACTAGCTGGGACCCAGTACTTC
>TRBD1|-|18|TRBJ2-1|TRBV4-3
CASSQDRALRQGADEQFF
TGCGCCAGCAGCCAAGATCGGGCCTTACGACAGGGGGCGGATGAGCAGTTCTTC
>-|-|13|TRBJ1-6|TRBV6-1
CASDLRGNSPLHF
TGTGCCAGCGACCTAAGGGGAAATTCACCCCTCCACTTT
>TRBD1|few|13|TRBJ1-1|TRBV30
CAWGIRGSTEAFF
TGTGCCTGGGGTATCAGGGGGTCCACTGAAGCTTTCTTT
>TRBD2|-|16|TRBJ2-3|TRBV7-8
CASSLRASGRSDTQYF
TGTGCCAGCAGCTTACGGGCTAGCGGGAGAAGTGATACGCAGTATTTT
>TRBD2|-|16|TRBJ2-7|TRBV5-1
CASSLGLAGGLNEQYF
TGCGCCAGCAGCCTGGGACTAGCGGGAGGGCTCAACGAGCAGTACTTC
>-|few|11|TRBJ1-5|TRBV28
CASSFHQPQHF
TGTGCCAGCAGTTTCCATCAGCCCCAGCATTTT